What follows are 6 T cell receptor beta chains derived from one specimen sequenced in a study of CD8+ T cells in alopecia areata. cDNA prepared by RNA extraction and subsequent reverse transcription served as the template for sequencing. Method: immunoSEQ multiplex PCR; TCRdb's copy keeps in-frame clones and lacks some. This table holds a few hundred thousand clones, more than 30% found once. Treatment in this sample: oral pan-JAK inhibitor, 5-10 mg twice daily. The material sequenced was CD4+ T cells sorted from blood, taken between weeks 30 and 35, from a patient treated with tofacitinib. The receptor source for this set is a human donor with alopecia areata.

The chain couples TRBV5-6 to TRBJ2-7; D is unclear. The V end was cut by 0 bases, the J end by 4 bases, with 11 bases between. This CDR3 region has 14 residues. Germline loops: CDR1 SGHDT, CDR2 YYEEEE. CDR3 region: CASSLVGMGYEQYF. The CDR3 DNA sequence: TGTGCCAGCAGCTTGGTGGGTATGGGGTACGAGCAGTACTTC.

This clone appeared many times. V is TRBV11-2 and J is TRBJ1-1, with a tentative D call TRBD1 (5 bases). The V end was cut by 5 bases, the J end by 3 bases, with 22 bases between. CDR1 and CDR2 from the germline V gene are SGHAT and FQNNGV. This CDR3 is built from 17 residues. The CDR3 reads CASSTLPERRGDTEAFF. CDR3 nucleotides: TGTGCCAGCAGCACCCTCCCGGAGAGGCGGGGGGACACTGAAGCTTTCTTT.

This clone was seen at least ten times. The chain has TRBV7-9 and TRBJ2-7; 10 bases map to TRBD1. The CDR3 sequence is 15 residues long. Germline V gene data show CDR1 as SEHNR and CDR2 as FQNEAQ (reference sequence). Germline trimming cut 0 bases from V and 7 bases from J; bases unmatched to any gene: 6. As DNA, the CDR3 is TGTGCCAGCAGCTTAGCGGGACAGGGGCGGTATGAGCAGTACTTC. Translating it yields CASSLAGQGRYEQYF.

The CDR3 bases are TGCAGCGTCACCGGGACAGGGTTTTCTGAAGCTTTCTTT. Protein sequence: CSVTGTGFSEAFF. The rearrangement uses TRBV29-1 and TRBJ1-1, with 9 bases lining up with TRBD1. Germline V CDR1 and CDR2: SQVTM, ANQGSEA. V lost 6 bases and J lost 6; bases outside the gene matches: 8. This CDR3 region has 13 residues.

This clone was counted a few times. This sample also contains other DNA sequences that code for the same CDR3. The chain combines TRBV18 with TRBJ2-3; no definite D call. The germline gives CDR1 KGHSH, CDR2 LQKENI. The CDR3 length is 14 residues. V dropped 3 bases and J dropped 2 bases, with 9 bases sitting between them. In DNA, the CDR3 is TGTGCCAGCTCACCGGGCGTTTCCACAGATACGCAGTATTTT. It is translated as CASSPGVSTDTQYF.

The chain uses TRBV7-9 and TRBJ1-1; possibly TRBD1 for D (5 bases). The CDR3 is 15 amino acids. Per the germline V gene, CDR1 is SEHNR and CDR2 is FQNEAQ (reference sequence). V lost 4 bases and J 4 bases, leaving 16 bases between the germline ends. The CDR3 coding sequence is TGTGCCAGCAGCTCAGATCCAGGGTGGGGCACTGAAGCTTTCTTT. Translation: CASSSDPGWGTEAFF. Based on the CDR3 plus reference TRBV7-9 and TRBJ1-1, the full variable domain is DTGVSQNPRHKITKRGQNVTFRCDPISEHNRLYWYRQTLGQGPEFLTYFQNEAQLEKSRLLSDRFSAERPKGSFSTLEIQRTEQGDSAMYLCASSSDPGWGTEAFFGQGTRLTVV.